These 26 T cell receptor beta chains share one sample of origin, sequenced in a study of long-term antiretroviral therapy in people with HIV (dated by TCRdb to 2022 to 2024). Sequencing of the TRB variable region was done with the immunoSEQ hsTCRB v3.0 assay at survey level resolution. TCRdb holds this immuneACCESS table with in-frame rearrangements only. Some clones are missing; in checked studies, unresolved V genes explain under half, and the rest has no known cause. Here the sample has about 27,000 clones; around four fifths occur a single time. The ten largest clones add up to around a tenth of the sample. Sequencing used unsorted PBMCs, obtained 0.8 years before starting antiretroviral therapy. Receptors were obtained from a man aged 18 to 29 with HIV.

The gene calls are TRBV2 and TRBJ2-3, with D maybe TRBD1 (5 bases). The CDR3 totals 11 residues. The V end was cut by 7 bases, the J end by 3 bases, with 5 bases between. Germline CDR1 is SNHLY and CDR2 is FYNNEI. In DNA, the CDR3 is TGTGCCAGCAAGGGGACAGATACGCAGTATTTT. Its protein is CASKGTDTQYF.

This rearrangement joins TRBV4-1 to TRBJ2-3, with TRBD2 matching over 12 bases. Germline V lookup: CDR1 MGHRA, CDR2 YSYEKL. J was trimmed by 6 bases and V by 0 bases; bases with no gene match: 4. CDR3 length: 16 residues. This CDR3 reads CASSQDRLAGEDTQYF. CDR3 sequence (DNA): TGCGCCAGCAGCCAAGACCGACTAGCGGGAGAGGATACGCAGTATTTT.

The chain is built from TRBV18 and TRBJ2-7; either TRBD1 or TRBD2 may supply D (5 bases each). CDR3 length: 16 residues. Germline CDR1 reads KGHSH; CDR2 reads LQKENI. V lost 2 bases, J lost 0 bases, and 14 bases lay in between. Written as DNA, the CDR3 is TGTGCCAGCTCACCAAGGAGAGGGGCCAGCTCCTACGAGCAGTACTTC. This encodes CASSPRRGASSYEQYF.

The chain combines TRBV19 with TRBJ2-7; weak D call: TRBD1 (6 bases). This CDR3 is 14 amino acids long. Trimming removed 6 bases at V and 1 base at J, with 13 bases between. In germline, CDR1 is LNHDA, CDR2 SQIVND (reference sequence). CDR3 bases: TGTGCCAGTAGACCCAGGGGTGAATCCTACGAGCAGTACTTC. Amino acid sequence: CASRPRGESYEQYF.

There are a few counts of this clone. The chain recombines TRBV6-4 with TRBJ1-5; tentative D call: TRBD1 (6 bases). In germline, CDR1 is MRHNA, CDR2 SNTAGT. Trimming pared 3 bases from V and 2 bases from J, leaving 8 bases between. This CDR3 has 14 amino acids. The chain's CDR3 is CASSESGGNQPQHF. CDR3 bases: TGTGCCAGCAGTGAATCAGGGGGCAATCAGCCCCAGCATTTT.

V gene TRBV19 combines with J gene TRBJ2-2; no firm D call. The CDR3 is made up of 12 amino acids. The germline V gene has CDR1 LNHDA and CDR2 SQIVND (reference sequence). V was pared by 5 bases and J by 5 bases, with 6 bases between. This CDR3 is CASSPFTGELFF. CDR3 in DNA: TGTGCCAGTAGTCCTTTTACCGGGGAGCTGTTTTTT.

This chain links TRBV27 with TRBJ2-5, with 11 bases fitting TRBD1. The CDR3 extends over 15 amino acids. Germline V gene lookup returns CDR1 MNHEY and CDR2 SMNVEV (reference sequence). With 6 bases clipped from V and 5 bases from J, the junction kept 8 bases outside the gene matches. DNA of the CDR3: TGTGCCAGCAGACGCGGACAGGGGGCTTGGGAGACCCAGTACTTC. This translates into CASRRGQGAWETQYF.

The genes are TRBV21-1 and TRBJ2-7; the table's D gene call, TRBD2, was not cross checked with the DNA. TRBV21-1 is shown as a pseudogene. The CDR3 is made up of 14 amino acids. Written as DNA, the CDR3 is TGTGCCAGCGAGGTGACTAGCGGGAGCTACGAGCAGTACTTC. Amino acids: CASEVTSGSYEQYF.

This clone has only one observation. The chain joins TRBV2 to TRBJ1-1; 10 bases match TRBD1. CDR1 and CDR2 from the germline V gene are SNHLY and FYNNEI. CDR3 length: 14 amino acids. J lost 5 bases, V lost 6 bases, and 6 bases had no gene match. The CDR3 DNA reads as TGTGCCAGCAGCCGAGGGACAGGGGATACTGAAGCTTTCTTT. Protein sequence: CASSRGTGDTEAFF.

A single count supports this clone. The chain employs TRBV15 and TRBJ2-5, with 9 bases fitting TRBD2. The germline V gene has CDR1 LNHNV and CDR2 YYDKDF (reference sequence). Losses at the gene ends were 1 base for V and 2 bases for J; bases not matched to a gene: 8. The CDR3 is 17 residues long. This CDR3 reads CATSRGGSAGGQETQYF. DNA for the CDR3: TGTGCCACCAGCAGAGGCGGGTCAGCGGGGGGACAAGAGACCCAGTACTTC.

The table lists this clone with a few counts. The chain uses TRBV28 and TRBJ2-7; a weak D match, TRBD2 (5 bases). V shed 3 bases and J shed 7 bases, with 16 bases lying between them. The CDR3 contains 14 residues. The germline V gene encodes CDR1 MDHEN and CDR2 SYDVKM. CDR3 amino acids: CASSFRGLRSEQYF. The CDR3 nucleotides read TGTGCCAGCAGTTTCCGGGGTCTAAGGTCGGAGCAGTACTTC. Drawing the rest from reference TRBV28 and TRBJ2-7, the complete variable domain is DVKVTQSSRYLVKRTGEKVFLECVQDMDHENMFWYRQDPGLGLRLIYFSYDVKMKEKGDIPEGYSVSREKKERFSLILESASTNQTSMYLCASSFRGLRSEQYFGPGTRLTVT.

The V gene is TRBV7-9, the J gene TRBJ2-2, with 7 positions matching TRBD2. CDR3 size: 16 residues. Germline CDR1 SEHNR, CDR2 FQNEAQ (reference sequence). With V trimmed by 3 bases and J by 2 bases, 6 bases remained unmatched. The DNA for the CDR3 is TGTGCCAGCAGCTTCGGACGGGGACTAAACACCGGGGAGCTGTTTTTT. It codes for CASSFGRGLNTGELFF.

The rearrangement links TRBV5-4 to TRBJ1-3; no definite D call. With 2 bases removed from V and 3 bases from J, the gap between germline ends came to 9 bases. Germline assignment: CDR1 SGHNT and CDR2 YYREEE (reference sequence). CDR3 length: 14 residues. CDR3 residues: CASSLPGGGNTIYF. The CDR3 DNA follows: TGTGCCAGCAGCTTACCGGGCGGTGGAAACACCATATATTTT.

V is TRBV5-5 and J is TRBJ1-2, with 8 positions matching TRBD1. The V gene end was trimmed by 0 bases and the J gene end by 1 base; junction bases not matched to a gene: 5. The CDR3 spans 16 residues. Germline V gene data show CDR1 as SGHKS and CDR2 as YYEKEE (reference sequence). Written as DNA, the CDR3 is TGTGCCAGCAGCTTGGGGTCAGGGGGCCTTAACTATGGCTACACCTTC. Its protein product is CASSLGSGGLNYGYTF.

This clone was observed once. V gene TRBV5-4 combines with J gene TRBJ2-5, with 7 bases matching TRBD1. CDR3 length equals 13 residues. The V gene end was trimmed by 4 bases and the J gene end by 2 bases; junction bases not matched to a gene: 2. The germline V gene has CDR1 SGHNT and CDR2 YYREEE (reference sequence). The CDR3 protein is CASSADRQETQYF. The CDR3 nucleotides are TGTGCCAGCAGCGCGGACAGGCAAGAGACCCAGTACTTC.

The rearrangement links TRBV5-4 to TRBJ2-7; 7 bases align to TRBD1. After removal of 4 bases from V and 6 bases from J, the junction contained 10 bases not matched to a gene. The CDR3 is 14 residues long. Per germline, CDR1 SGHNT and CDR2 YYREEE (reference sequence). The CDR3 loop is CASSTRDSQSEQYF. CDR3 sequence (DNA): TGTGCCAGCAGCACCCGGGACAGCCAAAGCGAGCAGTACTTC.

The gene calls are TRBV29-1 and TRBJ2-5; weak D call: TRBD1 (6 bases). The CDR3 length is 12 residues. Trimming pared 7 bases from V and 2 bases from J, leaving 11 bases between. The germline V gene encodes CDR1 SQVTM and CDR2 ANQGSEA. The chain's CDR3 is CSAGTHQETQYF. The CDR3 DNA sequence: TGCAGCGCCGGGACACATCAAGAGACCCAGTACTTC. Filled out from reference TRBV29-1 and TRBJ2-5, the complete variable domain reads SAVISQKPSRDICQRGTSLTIQCQVDSQVTMMFWYRQQPGQSLTLIATANQGSEATYESGFVIDKFPISRPNLTFSTLTVSNMSPEDSSIYLCSAGTHQETQYFGPGTRLLVL.

The chain recombines TRBV6-5 with TRBJ2-2, with D perhaps TRBD1 (6 bases). The CDR3 covers 11 residues. The V end lost 6 bases, the J end lost 10 bases, and 9 bases lay between the germline ends. Germline CDR1 reads MNHEY; CDR2 reads SVGAGI. Written as DNA, the CDR3 is TGTGCCAGCAGGGGGGCGTCGGAGCTGTTTTTT. This sequence encodes CASRGASELFF.

This sequence joins TRBV7-8 and TRBJ1-2; D is uncertain. The germline V gene has CDR1 SGHVS and CDR2 FQNEAQ. V was pared by 2 bases and J by 0 bases, with 16 bases between. The CDR3 contains 17 residues. This chain's CDR3 is CASSLNLEDGANYGYTF. The DNA of the CDR3 is TGTGCCAGCAGCTTAAACCTGGAGGACGGTGCTAACTATGGCTACACCTTC.

CDR3 DNA sequence: TGCGCCAGCAGCCAAGACCTCAACACAGATACGCAGTATTTT. It is translated as CASSQDLNTDTQYF. The rearrangement links TRBV4-3 to TRBJ2-3; D not resolved. Trimming stripped 0 bases from V and 2 bases from J, with 6 bases between. The V gene's germline CDR1 is LGHNA and CDR2 YSLEER. The CDR3 covers 14 residues.

This chain joins TRBV30 and TRBJ1-1, with D hard to call. Trimming shortened V by 0 bases and J by 5 bases, and 7 bases separated the two germline ends. The germline CDR1 and CDR2 sequences are GTSNPN and SVGIG (reference sequence). This CDR3 region has 12 residues. The CDR3 DNA sequence: TGTGCCTGGAGTGTCAGCCCAACTGAAGCTTTCTTT. It codes for CAWSVSPTEAFF.

This rearrangement joins TRBV19 to TRBJ1-5; D call uncertain. Germline CDR1 LNHDA, CDR2 SQIVND (reference sequence). This CDR3 contains 14 residues. V lost 5 bases and J lost 2, with 10 bases in between. The CDR3 DNA reads as TGTGCCAGTAGTCCAATGAAGGGCAATCAGCCCCAGCATTTT. This codes for CASSPMKGNQPQHF. The whole variable domain, filled in from reference TRBV19 and TRBJ1-5, reads DGGITQSPKYLFRKEGQNVTLSCEQNLNHDAMYWYRQDPGQGLRLIYYSQIVNDFQKGDIAEGYSVSREKKESFPLTVTSAQKNPTAFYLCASSPMKGNQPQHFGDGTRLSIL.

The chain recombines TRBV27 with TRBJ1-2; no clear D gene. Germline V gene lookup returns CDR1 MNHEY and CDR2 SMNVEV (reference sequence). The length of the CDR3 is 15 residues. Trimming removed 3 bases from V and 7 bases from J, with 18 bases in between. DNA of the CDR3: TGTGCCAGCAGTTTTTCCCCGGAAAGTGGTGGTGGCTACACCTTC. It is translated as CASSFSPESGGGYTF.

This clone occurred a few times. The genes are TRBV7-2 and TRBJ1-5, with D uncertain. V was cut by 4 bases and J by 7 bases, with 11 bases left in between. The CDR3 contains 13 residues. The V gene's germline CDR1 is SGHTA and CDR2 FQGNSA. CDR3 protein: CASSSQEEQPQHF. The CDR3 nucleotides read TGTGCCAGCAGCTCCCAGGAGGAACAGCCCCAGCATTTT.

Written as DNA, the CDR3 is TGTGCCAGCAGTTTATCAGGGCCCAGCTCCTACGAGCAGTACTTC. It encodes CASSLSGPSSYEQYF. The V and J genes are TRBV27 and TRBJ2-7; no definite D call. This CDR3 region has 15 residues. V lost 0 bases, J lost 0 bases, and 9 bases lay in between. CDR1 MNHEY and CDR2 SMNVEV come from the germline V gene (reference sequence).

The chain couples TRBV2 to TRBJ2-7; 12 nucleotides align to TRBD2. The CDR3 is 14 residues long. With 6 bases clipped from V and 5 bases from J, the junction kept 5 bases outside the gene matches. Germline CDR1 and CDR2: SNHLY and FYNNEI. The CDR3 DNA is TGTGCCAGCAGAGCCGGGACTAGCGGGCACGAGCAGTACTTC. Amino acids: CASRAGTSGHEQYF.